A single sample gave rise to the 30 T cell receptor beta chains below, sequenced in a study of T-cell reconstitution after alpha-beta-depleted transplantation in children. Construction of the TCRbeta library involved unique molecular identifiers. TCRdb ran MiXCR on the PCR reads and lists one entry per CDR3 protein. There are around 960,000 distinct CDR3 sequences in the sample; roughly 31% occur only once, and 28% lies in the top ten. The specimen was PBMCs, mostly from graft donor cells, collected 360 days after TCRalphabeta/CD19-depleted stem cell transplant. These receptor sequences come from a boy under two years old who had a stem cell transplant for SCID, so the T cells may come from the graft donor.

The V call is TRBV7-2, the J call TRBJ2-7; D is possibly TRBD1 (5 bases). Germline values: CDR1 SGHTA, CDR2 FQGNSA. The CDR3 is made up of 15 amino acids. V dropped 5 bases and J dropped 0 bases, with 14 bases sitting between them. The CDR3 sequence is CASSLRGHSSYEQYF. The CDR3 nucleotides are TGTGCCAGCAGCCTCAGAGGACACTCCTCCTACGAGCAGTACTTC. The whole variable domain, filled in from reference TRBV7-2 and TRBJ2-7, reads GAGVSQSPSNKVTEKGKDVELRCDPISGHTALYWYRQSLGQGLEFLIYFQGNSAPDKSGLPSDRFSAERTGGSVSTLTIQRTQQEDSAVYLCASSLRGHSSYEQYFGPGTRLTVT.

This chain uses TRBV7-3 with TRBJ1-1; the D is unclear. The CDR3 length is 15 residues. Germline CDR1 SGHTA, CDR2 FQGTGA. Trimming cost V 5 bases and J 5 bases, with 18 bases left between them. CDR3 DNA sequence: TGTGCCAGCAGCCCTTCAGGCCTCGCGGGGACTGAAGCTTTCTTT. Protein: CASSPSGLAGTEAFF.

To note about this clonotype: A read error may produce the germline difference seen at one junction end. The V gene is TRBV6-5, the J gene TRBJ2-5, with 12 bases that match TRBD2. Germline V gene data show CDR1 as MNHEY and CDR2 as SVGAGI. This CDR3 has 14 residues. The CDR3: CASSSRTSGAVKNF. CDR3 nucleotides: TGTGCCAGCAGTTCCAGGACTAGCGGGGCCGTCAAAAATTTC.

The DNA for the CDR3 is TGTGCCACCAGCAGAGATCGGGGGCGCGGAGAAGGAAACACCATATATTTT. Amino acid sequence: CATSRDRGRGEGNTIYF. The rearrangement joins TRBV15 to TRBJ1-3, with D tentatively TRBD1 (6 bases). The CDR3 extends over 17 amino acids. Germline assignment: CDR1 LNHNV and CDR2 YYDKDF (reference sequence). V shed 0 bases and J shed 4 bases, with 16 bases lying between them.

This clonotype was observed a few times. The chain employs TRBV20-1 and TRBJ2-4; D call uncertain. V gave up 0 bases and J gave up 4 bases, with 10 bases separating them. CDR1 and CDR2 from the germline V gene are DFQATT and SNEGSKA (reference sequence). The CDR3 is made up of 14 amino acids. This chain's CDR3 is CSAREGYRKNIQYF. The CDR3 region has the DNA TGCAGTGCTAGAGAAGGGTACAGAAAAAACATTCAGTACTTC.

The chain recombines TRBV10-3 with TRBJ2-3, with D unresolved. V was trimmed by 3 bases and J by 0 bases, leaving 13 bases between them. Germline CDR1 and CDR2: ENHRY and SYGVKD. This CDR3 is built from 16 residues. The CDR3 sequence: CAISDLLRGSTDTQYF. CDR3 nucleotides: TGTGCCATCAGTGACCTACTTCGAGGCAGCACAGATACGCAGTATTTT.

The CDR3 spells CASSPLKDFGGPSSYNEQFF. In nucleotides, the CDR3 is TGCGCCAGCAGCCCTTTAAAAGACTTCGGGGGGCCAAGCTCCTACAATGAGCAGTTCTTC. The gene calls are TRBV5-1 and TRBJ2-1, with a weak D call TRBD2 (7 bases). The CDR3 covers 20 residues. The V gene lost 4 bases and the J gene lost 0 bases, with 26 bases spanning the gap. CDR1 and CDR2 (germline): SGHRS, YFSETQ.

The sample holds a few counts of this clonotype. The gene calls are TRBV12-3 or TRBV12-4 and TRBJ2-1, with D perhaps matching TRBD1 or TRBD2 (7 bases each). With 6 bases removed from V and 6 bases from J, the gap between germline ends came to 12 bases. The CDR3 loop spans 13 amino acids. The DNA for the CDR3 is TGTGCCAGCAGCAGGGGGGGCCTCAATGAGCAGTTCTTC. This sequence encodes CASSRGGLNEQFF.

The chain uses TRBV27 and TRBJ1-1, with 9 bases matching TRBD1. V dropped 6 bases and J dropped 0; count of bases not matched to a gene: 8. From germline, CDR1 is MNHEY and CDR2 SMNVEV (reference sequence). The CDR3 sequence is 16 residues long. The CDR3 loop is CASRPRTGVVNTEAFF. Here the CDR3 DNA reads TGTGCCAGCAGACCCCGGACAGGGGTGGTGAACACTGAAGCTTTCTTT.

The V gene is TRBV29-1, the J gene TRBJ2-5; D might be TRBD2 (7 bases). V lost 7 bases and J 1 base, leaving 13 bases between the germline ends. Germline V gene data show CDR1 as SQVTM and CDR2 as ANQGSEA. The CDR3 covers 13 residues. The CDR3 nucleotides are TGCAGCGCTACCCGGGGGGCCCAAGAGACCCAGTACTTC. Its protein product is CSATRGAQETQYF.

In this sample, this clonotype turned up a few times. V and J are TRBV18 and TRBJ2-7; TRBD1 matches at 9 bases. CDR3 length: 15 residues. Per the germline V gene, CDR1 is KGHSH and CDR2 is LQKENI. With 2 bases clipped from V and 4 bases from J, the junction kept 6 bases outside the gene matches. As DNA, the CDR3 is TGTGCCAGCTCACCAATTGTACAGGGGGCGTACGAGCAGTACTTC. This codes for CASSPIVQGAYEQYF.

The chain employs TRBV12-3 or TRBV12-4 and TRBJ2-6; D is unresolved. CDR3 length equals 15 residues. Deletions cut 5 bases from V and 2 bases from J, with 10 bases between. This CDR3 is CASSHTLPGANVLTF. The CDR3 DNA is TGTGCCAGCAGTCACACTCTCCCTGGGGCCAACGTCCTGACTTTC.

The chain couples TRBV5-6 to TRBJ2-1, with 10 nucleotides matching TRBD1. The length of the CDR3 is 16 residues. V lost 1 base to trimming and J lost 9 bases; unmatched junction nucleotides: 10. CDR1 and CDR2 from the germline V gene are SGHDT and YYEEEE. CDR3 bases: TGTGCCAGCAGCTTGCCCGGGACAGGGGCCGCCCGTGAGCAGTTCTTC. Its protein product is CASSLPGTGAAREQFF.

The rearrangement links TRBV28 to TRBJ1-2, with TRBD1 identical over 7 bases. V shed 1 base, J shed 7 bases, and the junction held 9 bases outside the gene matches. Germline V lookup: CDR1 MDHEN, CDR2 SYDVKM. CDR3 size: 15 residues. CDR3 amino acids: CASSLFPEDRAGYTF. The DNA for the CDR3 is TGTGCCAGCAGTTTATTTCCGGAAGACAGGGCTGGCTACACCTTC.

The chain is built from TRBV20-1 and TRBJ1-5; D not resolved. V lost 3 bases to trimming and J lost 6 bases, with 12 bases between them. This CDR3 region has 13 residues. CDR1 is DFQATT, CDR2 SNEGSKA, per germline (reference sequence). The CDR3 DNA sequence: TGCAGTGCTAGCCGTTCCCTCTTTCAGCCCCAGCATTTT. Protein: CSASRSLFQPQHF.

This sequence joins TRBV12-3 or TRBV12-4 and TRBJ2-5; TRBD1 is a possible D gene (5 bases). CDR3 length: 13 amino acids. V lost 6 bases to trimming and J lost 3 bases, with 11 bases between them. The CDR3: CASRMTVEETQYF. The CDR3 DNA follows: TGTGCCAGCAGAATGACAGTCGAAGAGACCCAGTACTTC.

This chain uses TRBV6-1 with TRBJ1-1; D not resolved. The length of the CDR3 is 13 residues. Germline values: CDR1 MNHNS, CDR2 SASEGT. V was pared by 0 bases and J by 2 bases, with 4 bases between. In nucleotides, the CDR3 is TGTGCCAGCAGTGAAGCTTCCAACACTGAAGCTTTCTTT. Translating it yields CASSEASNTEAFF.

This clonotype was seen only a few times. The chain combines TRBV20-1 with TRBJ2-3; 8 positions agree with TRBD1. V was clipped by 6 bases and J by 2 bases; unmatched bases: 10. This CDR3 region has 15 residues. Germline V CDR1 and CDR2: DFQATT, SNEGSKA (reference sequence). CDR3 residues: CSALRQGRYTDTQYF. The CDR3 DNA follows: TGCAGTGCCCTAAGACAGGGGAGGTACACAGATACGCAGTATTTT.

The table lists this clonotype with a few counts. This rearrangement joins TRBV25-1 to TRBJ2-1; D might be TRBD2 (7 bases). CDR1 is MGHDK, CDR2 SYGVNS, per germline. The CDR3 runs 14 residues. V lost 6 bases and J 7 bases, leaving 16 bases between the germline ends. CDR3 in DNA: TGTGCCAGCAGGAGGGGGGGGGCGGGTAATGAGCAGTTCTTC. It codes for CASRRGGAGNEQFF.

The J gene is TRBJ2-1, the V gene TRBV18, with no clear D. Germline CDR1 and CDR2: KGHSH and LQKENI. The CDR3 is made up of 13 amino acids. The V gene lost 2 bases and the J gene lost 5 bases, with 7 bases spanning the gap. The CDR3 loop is CASSPWVDNEQFF. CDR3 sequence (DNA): TGTGCCAGCTCACCATGGGTAGACAATGAGCAGTTCTTC.

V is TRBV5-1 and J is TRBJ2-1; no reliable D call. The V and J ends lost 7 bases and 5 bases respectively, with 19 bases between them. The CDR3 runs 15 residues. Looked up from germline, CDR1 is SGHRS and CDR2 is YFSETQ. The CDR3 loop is CASARLTSRDNEQFF. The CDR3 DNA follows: TGCGCCAGCGCTCGACTTACCTCTAGGGACAATGAGCAGTTCTTC.

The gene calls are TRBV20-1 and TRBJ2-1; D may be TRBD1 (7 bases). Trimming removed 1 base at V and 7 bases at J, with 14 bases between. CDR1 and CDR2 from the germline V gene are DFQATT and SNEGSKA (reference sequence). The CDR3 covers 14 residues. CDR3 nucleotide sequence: TGCAGTGCTAGAGGTTCAGGGGGGAGGAATGAGCAGTTCTTC. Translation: CSARGSGGRNEQFF.

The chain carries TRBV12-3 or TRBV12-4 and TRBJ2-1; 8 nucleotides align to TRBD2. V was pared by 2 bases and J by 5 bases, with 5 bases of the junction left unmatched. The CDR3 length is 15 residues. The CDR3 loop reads CASSLTGGMNNEQFF. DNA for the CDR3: TGTGCCAGCAGTTTAACGGGGGGGATGAACAATGAGCAGTTCTTC.

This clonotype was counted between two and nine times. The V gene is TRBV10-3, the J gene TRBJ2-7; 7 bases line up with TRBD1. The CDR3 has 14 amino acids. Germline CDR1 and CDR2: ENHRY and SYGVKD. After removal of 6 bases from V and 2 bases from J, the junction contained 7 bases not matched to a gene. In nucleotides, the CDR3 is TGTGCCATCAGAGAGGGACAGCCCGCCTACGAGCAGTACTTC. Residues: CAIREGQPAYEQYF.

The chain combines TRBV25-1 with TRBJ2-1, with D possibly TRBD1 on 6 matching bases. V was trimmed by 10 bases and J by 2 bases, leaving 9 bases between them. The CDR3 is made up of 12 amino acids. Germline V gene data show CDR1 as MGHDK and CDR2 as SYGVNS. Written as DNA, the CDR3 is TGTGCCACCAGGACAGCCTACAATGAGCAGTTCTTC. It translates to CATRTAYNEQFF.

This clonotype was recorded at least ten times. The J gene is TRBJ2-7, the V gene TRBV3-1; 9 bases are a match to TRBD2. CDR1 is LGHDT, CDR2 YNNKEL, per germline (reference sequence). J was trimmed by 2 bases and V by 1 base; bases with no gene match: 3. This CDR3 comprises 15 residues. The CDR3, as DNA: TGTGCCAGCAGCCAAGTTGGCGGGGGGGCCTACGAGCAGTACTTC. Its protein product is CASSQVGGGAYEQYF.

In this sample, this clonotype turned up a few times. The CDR3 nucleotides are TGTGCCAGCAGCTCCGCTAGCGGAGGGGGGAGGACCCAGTACTTC. As protein: CASSSASGGGRTQYF. The J gene is TRBJ2-5, the V gene TRBV7-2; TRBD2 might be the D (7 bases). The germline V gene encodes CDR1 SGHTA and CDR2 FQGNSA. Trimming took 4 bases from V and 7 from J, leaving 19 bases between them. The CDR3 extends over 15 amino acids.

The CDR3 loop reads CASSFTPTGDEQYF. The CDR3 DNA reads TGCGCCAGCAGCTTCACCCCGACAGGGGACGAGCAGTACTTC. This sequence joins TRBV5-1 and TRBJ2-7; TRBD1 matches 8 bases. Germline V gene sequence: CDR1 SGHRS, CDR2 YFSETQ. This CDR3 has 14 amino acids. The V segment lost 2 bases and the J segment 5 bases; nucleotides outside the gene matches: 6.

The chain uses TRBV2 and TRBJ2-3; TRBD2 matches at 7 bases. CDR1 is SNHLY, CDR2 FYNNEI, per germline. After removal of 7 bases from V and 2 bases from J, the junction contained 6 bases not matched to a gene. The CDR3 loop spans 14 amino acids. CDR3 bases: TGTGCCAGCATCCCTCTAGCGGTCACAGATACGCAGTATTTT. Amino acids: CASIPLAVTDTQYF.

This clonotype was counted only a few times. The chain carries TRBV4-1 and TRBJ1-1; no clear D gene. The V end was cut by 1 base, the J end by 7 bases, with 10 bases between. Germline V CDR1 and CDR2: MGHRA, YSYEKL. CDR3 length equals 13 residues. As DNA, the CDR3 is TGCGCCAGCAGCCAAGTTGGAAGTGGTGAAGCTTTCTTT. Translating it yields CASSQVGSGEAFF.